Presented here are 26 T cell receptor beta chains from one specimen sequenced in a study of T-cell reconstitution after alpha-beta-depleted transplantation in children (dated by TCRdb to the mid-2010s). Libraries were constructed by PCR. Sequencing relied on an Illumina HiSeq 2500. Molecular barcoding was employed in the preparation of TCR libraries, with unique molecular identifiers being used to normalize TCRbeta repertoire quantification. TCRdb redid the processing of the public reads, applying fastp at Q25 and MiXCR, and retained in-frame beta chains. Entries that share a CDR3 protein sequence are merged under the most common genes and DNA. For this sample the table gives about 980,000 distinct CDR3 sequences, of which around 30% were detected only once. The ten largest make up over 25% of the sample. Sample treatment or condition, as interpreted from the label and publication: allogeneic hematopoietic cell transplantation with graft depleted of TCRalphabeta T cells and CD19 B cells.

Here the sequenced sample was PBMCs, mostly from graft donor cells, taken 360 days after TCRalphabeta/CD19-depleted stem cell transplant. All receptors come from a boy in the first two years of life who had a stem cell transplant for SCID, so the T cells may come from the graft donor.

Concerning this clonotype: The junction departs from germline at one end; a sequencing error may be responsible. This rearrangement joins TRBV11-1 to TRBJ2-1; 10 bases line up with TRBD1. CDR3 length: 13 amino acids. Germline CDR1 reads SGHAT; CDR2 reads FQDESV (reference sequence). The CDR3 nucleotides read TGCGTCAGCATTGGGACAGGGGTCAATGAGCAGTTCTTC. Translating gives CVSIGTGVNEQFF. The entire variable domain, with the rest obtained from reference TRBV11-1 and TRBJ2-1, is as follows: EAEVAQSPRYKITEKSQAVAFWCDPISGHATLYWYRQILGQGPELLVQFQDESVVDDSQLPKDRFSAERLKGVDSTLKIQPAELGDSAMYLCVSIGTGVNEQFFGPGTRLTVL.

The rearrangement joins TRBV15 to TRBJ2-5, with D maybe TRBD1 (8 bases). The CDR3 is 15 amino acids. V lost 4 bases to trimming and J lost 3 bases, with 15 bases between them. CDR1 LNHNV and CDR2 YYDKDF come from the germline V gene (reference sequence). CDR3 residues: CATSIQGAGEETQYF. The CDR3 DNA reads as TGTGCCACCAGCATTCAGGGGGCGGGGGAAGAGACCCAGTACTTC.

The chain joins TRBV12-3 or TRBV12-4 to TRBJ2-3; D is undetermined. V lost 6 bases, J lost 6 bases, and 16 bases lay in between. This CDR3 has 14 residues. CDR3: CASSPRVGLDTQYF. The CDR3 DNA sequence: TGTGCCAGCAGCCCAAGGGTGGGTTTGGATACGCAGTATTTT.

The CDR3 loop reads CASSSPRGGGYNEQFF. The CDR3, as DNA: TGTGCCAGCAGCTCACCCCGCGGGGGGGGCTACAATGAGCAGTTCTTC. This sequence joins TRBV11-2 and TRBJ2-1, with 9 bases identical to TRBD2. The CDR3 sequence is 16 residues long. The ends lost 4 bases at V and 3 bases at J; junction bases unmatched: 7. Germline V gives CDR1 SGHAT, CDR2 FQNNGV.

CDR3 residues: CASSQDKRVGLNYEQYF. In nucleotides, the CDR3 is TGTGCCAGCAGCCAAGATAAGAGGGTGGGACTCAACTACGAGCAGTACTTC. The chain is built from TRBV4-2 and TRBJ2-7; possible D gene TRBD2, 6 bases. V lost 0 bases to trimming and J lost 3 bases, with 18 bases between them. CDR3 length: 17 residues. Germline CDR1 LGHNA, CDR2 YNFKEQ.

This clonotype has just a few counts. This chain links TRBV4-2 with TRBJ2-7, with D unresolved. The CDR3 length is 14 residues. Germline V gene sequence: CDR1 LGHNA, CDR2 YNFKEQ. The germline V and J ends were trimmed by 0 bases and 6 bases, with 12 bases remaining between them. The CDR3: CASSQDGRVSEQYF. Written as DNA, the CDR3 is TGTGCCAGCAGCCAAGATGGAAGGGTGAGCGAGCAGTACTTC.

This clonotype was seen at least ten times. The V call is TRBV10-3, the J call TRBJ2-7; D is unresolved. The V gene's germline CDR1 is ENHRY and CDR2 SYGVKD. The length of the CDR3 is 14 residues. V gave up 6 bases and J gave up 7 bases, with 19 bases separating them. The CDR3 sequence: CAISDSRRVEEQYF. The CDR3 DNA sequence: TGTGCCATCAGCGACTCCCGTCGAGTGGAAGAGCAGTACTTC.

The gene calls are TRBV12-3 or TRBV12-4 and TRBJ2-3; 8 nucleotides agree with TRBD2. The CDR3 loop spans 17 amino acids. V trimming: 6 bases; J trimming: 2 bases; junction bases outside the gene matches: 13. The CDR3 coding sequence is TGTGCCAGCAGCCGCCTCCTTCTAGCGGGTAACACAGATACGCAGTATTTT. Residues: CASSRLLLAGNTDTQYF.

In this sample, this clonotype turned up a few times. The chain uses TRBV5-1 and TRBJ2-3; TRBD1 might be the D (5 bases). Germline values: CDR1 SGHRS, CDR2 YFSETQ. This CDR3 region has 15 residues. V lost 6 bases to trimming and J lost 1 base, with 15 bases between them. This CDR3 is CASTLGDRRTDTQYF. CDR3 nucleotide sequence: TGCGCCAGCACCTTAGGAGACAGACGCACAGATACGCAGTATTTT.

There are a few counts of this clonotype. The chain has TRBV3-1 and TRBJ2-2, with D unresolved. V lost 0 bases, J lost 1 base, and 9 bases lay in between. Germline V gene lookup returns CDR1 LGHDT and CDR2 YNNKEL (reference sequence). The CDR3 totals 16 residues. The CDR3 DNA follows: TGTGCCAGCAGCCAAGATCCGCGGTTGAACACCGGGGAGCTGTTTTTT. It codes for CASSQDPRLNTGELFF.

The chain carries TRBV7-8 and TRBJ2-2, with 8 bases fitting TRBD2. J gave up 4 bases and V 2 bases, and 3 bases lay outside the gene matches. CDR3 length equals 15 residues. The germline CDR1 and CDR2 sequences are SGHVS and FQNEAQ. This chain's CDR3 is CASSLTGGTTGELFF. CDR3 sequence (DNA): TGTGCCAGCAGCTTAACGGGGGGGACCACCGGGGAGCTGTTTTTT.

The chain has TRBV11-1 and TRBJ2-7; 7 nucleotides match TRBD1. The germline V gene has CDR1 SGHAT and CDR2 FQDESV (reference sequence). This CDR3 is built from 14 residues. J lost 4 bases, V lost 5 bases, and 8 bases had no gene match. CDR3 sequence reads: CASSHRGQAYEQYF. The CDR3 DNA is TGTGCCAGCAGCCACAGGGGCCAAGCTTACGAGCAGTACTTC.

V and J are TRBV7-9 and TRBJ2-1; D is unresolved. The CDR3 length is 14 residues. Germline assignment: CDR1 SEHNR and CDR2 FQNEAQ (reference sequence). V was pared by 3 bases and J by 9 bases, with 15 bases between. In DNA form, the CDR3 reads TGTGCCAGCAGCTTTCACATTCCTCGAGGTGAGCAGTTCTTC. This gives the protein CASSFHIPRGEQFF.

This clonotype was picked up a small number of times. The chain links TRBV12-3 or TRBV12-4 to TRBJ2-5; possibly TRBD1 for D (5 bases). V dropped 6 bases and J dropped 7 bases, with 15 bases sitting between them. The CDR3 spans 13 residues. In nucleotides, the CDR3 is TGTGCCAGCAGCCCGGACATCTACGGGACCCAGTACTTC. Its translation is CASSPDIYGTQYF.

There are a few counts of this clonotype. This chain links TRBV4-3 with TRBJ2-1; no clear D. The CDR3 spans 14 residues. CDR1 LGHNA and CDR2 YSLEER come from the germline V gene. V lost 0 bases and J lost 6, with 9 bases in between. The CDR3 coding sequence is TGCGCCAGCAGCCAAGATCTTTGGCTCAATGAGCAGTTCTTC. It yields the protein CASSQDLWLNEQFF.

The chain employs TRBV5-1 and TRBJ1-1; the D is unclear. Germline CDR1 reads SGHRS; CDR2 reads YFSETQ. This CDR3 spans 13 amino acids. Trimming pared 1 base from V and 4 bases from J, leaving 8 bases between. This CDR3 is CASSLLRSTEAFF. CDR3 nucleotide sequence: TGCGCCAGCAGCTTGCTTCGGTCCACTGAAGCTTTCTTT.

This clonotype came up a few times. The chain carries TRBV7-2 and TRBJ2-3; tentative D call: TRBD2 (6 bases). Germline CDR1 reads SGHTA; CDR2 reads FQGNSA. With 4 bases removed from V and 5 bases from J, the gap between germline ends came to 19 bases. This CDR3 has 16 amino acids. CDR3 sequence reads: CASSSRTGVGGDTQYF. The CDR3 nucleotides are TGTGCCAGCAGCTCCCGGACTGGTGTGGGGGGAGATACGCAGTATTTT.

This clonotype occurred a few times. The rearrangement links TRBV11-2 to TRBJ2-3; 7 nucleotides align to TRBD2. Germline loops: CDR1 SGHAT, CDR2 FQNNGV. This CDR3 has 14 amino acids. Germline trimming cut 5 bases from V and 4 bases from J; bases unmatched to any gene: 6. CDR3 coding DNA: TGTGCCAGCAGCCCCAGACTAGCCCCAGATACGCAGTATTTT. Translating it yields CASSPRLAPDTQYF.

About this clonotype: At one end, the junction sequence differs from germline, possibly due to a read error. The V and J genes are TRBV3-1 and TRBJ2-5; D remains ambiguous. The CDR3 sequence is 14 residues long. The V gene's germline CDR1 is LGHDT and CDR2 YNNKEL (reference sequence). DNA of the CDR3: TGTGCCAGCAGCCAAGCGTTAGTGGTGGAGACCCAGTATTTC. Its protein product is CASSQALVVETQYF.

In this sample, this clonotype turned up a few times. This sequence joins TRBV27 and TRBJ1-1; weak D call: TRBD1 (5 bases). The CDR3 totals 16 residues. Per the germline V gene, CDR1 is MNHEY and CDR2 is SMNVEV (reference sequence). Trimming removed 1 base from V and 3 bases from J, with 15 bases in between. CDR3 sequence (DNA): TGTGCCAGCAGTTTATTTTCGGCAGGGTCGGACACTGAAGCTTTCTTT. This translates into CASSLFSAGSDTEAFF.

The chain employs TRBV20-1 and TRBJ2-7; D perhaps matches TRBD1 (5 bases). The CDR3 extends over 14 amino acids. V lost 1 base, J lost 1 base, and 11 bases lay in between. Germline CDR1 DFQATT, CDR2 SNEGSKA (reference sequence). CDR3 protein: CSARGQRLSYEQYF. The CDR3 nucleotides read TGCAGTGCTAGAGGACAGCGTTTATCCTACGAGCAGTACTTC.

The chain combines TRBV30 with TRBJ2-7, with 8 positions matching TRBD1. The junction had 10 bases not matched to a gene; V was cut back by 1 base and J by 5 bases. The CDR3 contains 15 residues. CDR1 GTSNPN and CDR2 SVGIG come from the germline V gene (reference sequence). CDR3 protein: CAWSDGQGGSNEQYF. The CDR3 DNA follows: TGTGCCTGGAGTGACGGACAGGGAGGATCCAACGAGCAGTACTTC.

This chain links TRBV12-3 or TRBV12-4 with TRBJ2-1, with a weak D call TRBD1 (6 bases). This CDR3 comprises 13 residues. Trimming cost V 6 bases and J 8 bases, with 14 bases left between them. Here the CDR3 DNA reads TGTGCCAGCAGCTATACAGGGTTGGATGAGCAGTTCTTC. Residues: CASSYTGLDEQFF.

This clonotype was recorded a few times. The rearrangement uses TRBV20-1 and TRBJ1-1; 8 nucleotides agree with TRBD1. This CDR3 spans 13 amino acids. V lost 4 bases to trimming and J lost 6 bases; unmatched junction nucleotides: 7. Germline V lookup: CDR1 DFQATT, CDR2 SNEGSKA (reference sequence). The CDR3 protein is CSAKGQAGAEAFF. DNA for the CDR3: TGCAGTGCTAAGGGACAGGCGGGAGCTGAAGCTTTCTTT.

The rearrangement links TRBV6-5 to TRBJ2-7; D could derive from TRBD1 or TRBD2 (5 bases each). Between the trimmed V and J ends, which lost 0 bases and 6 bases, there was a span of 12 bases. The CDR3 runs 14 residues. CDR1 is MNHEY and CDR2 is SVGAGI in the germline V gene. CDR3 coding DNA: TGTGCCAGCAGTTACTCGACCCGGGGCTCCGAGCAGTACTTC. Amino acid sequence: CASSYSTRGSEQYF.

The rearrangement links TRBV12-3 or TRBV12-4 to TRBJ1-3, with a weak D call TRBD1 (5 bases). Trimming took off 5 bases at V and 3 bases at J, with 14 bases between the two ends. The CDR3 length is 15 residues. The CDR3 here is CASSRARQIGNTIYF. The CDR3, as DNA: TGTGCCAGCAGTCGCGCAAGACAGATTGGAAACACCATATATTTT.